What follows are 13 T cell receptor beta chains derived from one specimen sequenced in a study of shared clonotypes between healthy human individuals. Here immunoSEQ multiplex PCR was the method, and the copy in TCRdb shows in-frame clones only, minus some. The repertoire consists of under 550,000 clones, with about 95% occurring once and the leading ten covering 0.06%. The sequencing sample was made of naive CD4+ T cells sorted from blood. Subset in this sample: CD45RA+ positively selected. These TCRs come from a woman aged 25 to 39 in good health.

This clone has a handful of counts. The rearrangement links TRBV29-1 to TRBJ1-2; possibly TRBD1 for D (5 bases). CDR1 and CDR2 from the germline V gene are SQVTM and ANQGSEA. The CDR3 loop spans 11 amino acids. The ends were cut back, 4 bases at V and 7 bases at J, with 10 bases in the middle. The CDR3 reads CSVAGIGGYTF. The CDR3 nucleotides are TGCAGCGTTGCAGGGATCGGTGGCTACACCTTC.

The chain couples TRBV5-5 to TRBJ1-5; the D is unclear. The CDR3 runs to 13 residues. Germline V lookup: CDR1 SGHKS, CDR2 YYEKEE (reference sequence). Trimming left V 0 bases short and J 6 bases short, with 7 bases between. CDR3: CASSLASRQPQHF. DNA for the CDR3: TGTGCCAGCAGCTTGGCCTCTCGTCAGCCCCAGCATTTT.

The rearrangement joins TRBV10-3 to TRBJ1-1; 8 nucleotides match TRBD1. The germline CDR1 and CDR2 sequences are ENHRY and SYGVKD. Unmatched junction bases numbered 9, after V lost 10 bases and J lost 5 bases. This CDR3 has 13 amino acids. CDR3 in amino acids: CATVGTGGTEAFF. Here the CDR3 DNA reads TGTGCCACCGTCGGGACAGGTGGGACTGAAGCTTTCTTT.

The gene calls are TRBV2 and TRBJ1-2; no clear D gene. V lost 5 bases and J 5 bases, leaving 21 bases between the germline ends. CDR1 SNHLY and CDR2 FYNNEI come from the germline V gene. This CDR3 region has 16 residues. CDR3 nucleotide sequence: TGTGCCAGCAGTCAAATCCCCCACGCACGCCGATATGGCTACACCTTC. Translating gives CASSQIPHARRYGYTF. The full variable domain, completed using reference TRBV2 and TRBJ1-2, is EPEVTQTPSHQVTQMGQEVILRCVPISNHLYFYWYRQILGQKVEFLVSFYNNEISEKSEIFDDQFSVERPDGSNFTLKIRSTKLEDSAMYFCASSQIPHARRYGYTFGSGTRLTVV.

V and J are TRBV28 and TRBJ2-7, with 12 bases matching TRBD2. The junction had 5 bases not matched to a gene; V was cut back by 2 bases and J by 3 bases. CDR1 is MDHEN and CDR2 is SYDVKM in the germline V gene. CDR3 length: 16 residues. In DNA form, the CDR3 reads TGTGCCAGCAGTTTAGCCCTACTAGCGGGAGGCTACGAGCAGTACTTC. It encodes CASSLALLAGGYEQYF.

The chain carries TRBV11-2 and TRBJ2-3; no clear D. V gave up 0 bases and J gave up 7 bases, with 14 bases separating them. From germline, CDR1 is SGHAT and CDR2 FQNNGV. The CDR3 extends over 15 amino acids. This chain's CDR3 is CASSLESGRIYTQYF. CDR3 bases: TGTGCCAGCAGCTTAGAATCCGGGCGAATCTATACGCAGTATTTT.

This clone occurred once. The CDR3 DNA sequence: TGTGCCAGCGGACACGGGGGGGGACACACAGATACGCAGTATTTT. Its protein product is CASGHGGGHTDTQYF. This chain joins TRBV28 and TRBJ2-3, with 8 bases that match TRBD2. Germline CDR1 MDHEN, CDR2 SYDVKM. V lost 8 bases, J lost 2 bases, and 9 bases stayed unmatched. The CDR3 totals 15 residues.

The DNA of the CDR3 is TGTGCCAGCAGTTCGGCAATATTCTCCCAATATTTCGGGACGGCGAACACCGGGGAGCTGTTTTTT. Translating gives CASSSAIFSQYFGTANTGELFF. The V and J genes are TRBV27 and TRBJ2-2, with D perhaps assigned TRBD1 or TRBD2 (5 bases each). Per the germline V gene, CDR1 is MNHEY and CDR2 is SMNVEV (reference sequence). This CDR3 has 22 residues. Trimming pared 4 bases from V and 0 bases from J, leaving 30 bases between.

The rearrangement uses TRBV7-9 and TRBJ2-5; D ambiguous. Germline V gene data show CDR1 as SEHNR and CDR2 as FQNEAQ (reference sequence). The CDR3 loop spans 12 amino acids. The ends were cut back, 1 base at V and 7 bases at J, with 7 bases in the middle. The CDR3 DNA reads TGTGCCAGCAGCTTAGAAGTACGGACCCAGTACTTC. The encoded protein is CASSLEVRTQYF.

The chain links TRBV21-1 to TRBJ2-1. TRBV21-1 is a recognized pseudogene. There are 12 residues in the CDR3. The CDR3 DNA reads TGTGCCAGCAGCAATGGGTGGACCGAGCAGTTCTTC. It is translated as CASSNGWTEQFF.

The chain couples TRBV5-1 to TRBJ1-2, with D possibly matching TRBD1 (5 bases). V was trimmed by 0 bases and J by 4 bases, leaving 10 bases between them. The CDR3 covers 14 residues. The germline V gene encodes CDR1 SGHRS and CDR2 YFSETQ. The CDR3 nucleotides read TGCGCCAGCAGCTTGGGGGACCTCGGCTATGGCTACACCTTC. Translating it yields CASSLGDLGYGYTF.

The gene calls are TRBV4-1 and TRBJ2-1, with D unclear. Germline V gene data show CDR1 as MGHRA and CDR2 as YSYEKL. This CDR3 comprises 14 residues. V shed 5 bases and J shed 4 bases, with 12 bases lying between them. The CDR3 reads CASSSRTAYNEQFF. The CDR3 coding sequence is TGCGCCAGCAGCTCACGGACGGCATACAATGAGCAGTTCTTC.

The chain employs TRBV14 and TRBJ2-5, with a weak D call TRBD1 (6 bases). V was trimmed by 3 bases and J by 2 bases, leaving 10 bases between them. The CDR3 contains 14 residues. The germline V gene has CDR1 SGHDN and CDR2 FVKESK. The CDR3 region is CASSQTDSQETQYF. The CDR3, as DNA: TGTGCCAGCAGCCAGACGGACAGTCAAGAGACCCAGTACTTC.